This T cell receptor beta chain was obtained from a study of monozygotic twins with inflammatory bowel disease. The CDR3 covers 14 residues. Germline lookup yields CDR1 GTSNPN and CDR2 SVGIG (reference sequence). TCRdb reprocessed the 5' RACE reads, keeping one entry per CDR3 protein, no DNA. The sample includes about 380,000 distinct CDR3 sequences. The sequenced sample was blood. The chain recombines TRBV30 with TRBJ1-2. The TCR originated in a human donor with ulcerative colitis or Crohn's disease, or a healthy co-twin of an affected twin (not recorded which). CDR3 in amino acids: CAWTMQLSAAGYTF.